These T cell receptor beta chains were read from a single sample in a study of response to subunit inactivated influenza vaccine. A single record per CDR3 protein comes from TCRdb applying MiXCR to the RT-PCR reads. The sample shows about 480,000 distinct CDR3 sequences, 10% to 15% of them seen only once. The sample consisted of PBMCs from blood, taken roughly 45 days after vaccination. Receptors were obtained from a man aged 50-59 years who received an inactivated influenza vaccine. The CDR3 runs from the conserved cysteine through the conserved F or W. A D gene is named only where the DNA matches it firmly. Expanded clones get a size class; other rows say once, few or many, or leave the size out.

clone_size,j_call,v_call,d_call,cdr3_aa,cdr3_nt
.,TRBJ2-2,TRBV19,.,CASSIQANPNPGELFF,TGTGCCAGTAGTATCCAGGCCAACCCAAATCCCGGGGAGCTGTTTTTT
.,TRBJ2-1,TRBV12-3/TRBV12-4,.,CASSFGPATNEQFF,TGTGCCAGCAGTTTTGGGCCAGCCACCAATGAGCAGTTCTTC
.,TRBJ1-4,TRBV7-8,.,CASSPVQTTNEKLFF,TGTGCCAGCAGCCCGGTACAGACAACTAATGAAAAACTGTTTTTT
.,TRBJ2-5,TRBV28,.,CASSRQGSGGGTQYF,TGTGCCAGCAGCCGCCAGGGGTCCGGGGGAGGGACCCAGTACTTC
many,TRBJ2-2,TRBV6-2/TRBV6-3,TRBD2,CASSNGLAGITGELFF,TGTGCCAGCAGTAACGGACTAGCGGGAATCACCGGGGAGCTGTTTTTT
many,TRBJ2-2,TRBV20-1,TRBD2,CSAVKAGSAGELFF,TGCAGTGCTGTCAAAGCGGGGTCTGCCGGGGAGCTGTTTTTT
.,TRBJ2-1,TRBV12-3/TRBV12-4,.,CASGGWGLAAYNEQFF,TGTGCCAGCGGTGGATGGGGGCTAGCTGCCTACAATGAGCAGTTCTTC
.,TRBJ1-1,TRBV2,.,CASKWERTNTEAFF,TGTGCCAGCAAGTGGGAGAGAACGAACACTGAAGCTTTCTTT
few,TRBJ2-4,TRBV4-3,.,CASSQGTALKNIQYF,TGCGCCAGCAGCCAAGGGACAGCCCTAAAAAACATTCAGTACTTC
few,TRBJ1-2,TRBV6-1,TRBD1,CASSPDRESLGGYTF,TGTGCCAGCAGCCCGGACAGGGAGAGTCTTGGCGGCTACACCTTC
.,TRBJ2-1,TRBV10-3,.,CAIGSGAEQFF,TGTGCCATCGGTTCGGGAGCCGAGCAGTTCTTC
.,TRBJ1-1,TRBV12-3/TRBV12-4,TRBD1,CASSPGTGMTEAFF,TGTGCCAGCAGCCCCGGGACAGGAATGACTGAAGCTTTCTTT
many,TRBJ2-7,TRBV9,.,CASSVTGGTLAYEQYF,TGTGCCAGCAGCGTAACAGGAGGAACCCTAGCCTACGAGCAGTACTTC
few,TRBJ2-3,TRBV15,.,CATSRDPSPDTQYF,TGTGCCACCAGCAGAGACCCTTCACCAGATACGCAGTATTTT
few,TRBJ1-4,TRBV6-1,.,CASSERGTNEKLFF,TGTGCCAGCAGTGAAAGGGGAACTAATGAAAAACTGTTTTTT
many,TRBJ2-5,TRBV12-3/TRBV12-4,.,CASSFMGSDQYF,TGTGCCAGCAGTTTCATGGGTTCCGACCAGTACTTC
.,TRBJ1-6,TRBV3-1,.,CASSQGIGGSYNSPLHF,TGTGCCAGCAGCCAAGGTATCGGGGGCTCCTATAATTCACCCCTCCACTTT
few,TRBJ1-2,TRBV28,.,CASSSLMGTGYTF,TGTGCCAGCAGTTCATTGATGGGGACTGGCTACACCTTC
.,TRBJ2-1,TRBV24-1,.,CATSGGYHNEQFF,TGTGCCACCAGTGGAGGGTACCACAATGAGCAGTTCTTC
.,TRBJ2-7,TRBV20-1,TRBD2,CSARGGASSGLSYEQYF,TGCAGTGCTCGGGGGGGAGCGTCTAGCGGGCTCAGCTACGAGCAGTACTTC
.,TRBJ2-3,TRBV21-1,.,CASGSTSEVSTQYF,TGTGCCAGCGGATCTACTAGCGAAGTCAGTACGCAGTATTTT
.,TRBJ2-1,TRBV30,.,CAWRSGLIYYNEQFF,TGTGCCTGGAGATCGGGACTCATCTACTACAATGAGCAGTTCTTC
few,TRBJ2-5,TRBV20-1,TRBD2,CSASRLAGGPETQYF,TGCAGTGCTAGTCGACTAGCGGGAGGGCCCGAGACCCAGTACTTC
few,TRBJ2-5,TRBV7-3,.,CASSSSGLRGETQYF,TGTGCCAGCAGCTCTTCGGGACTAAGGGGGGAGACCCAGTACTTC
.,TRBJ2-2,TRBV27,TRBD2,CASSPTSGSIPGELFF,TGTGCCAGCAGTCCGACTAGCGGGAGTATCCCCGGGGAGCTGTTTTTT
few,TRBJ2-7,TRBV7-9,.,CASGVSGDEQYF,TGTGCCAGCGGAGTTTCAGGGGACGAGCAGTACTTC
many,TRBJ2-1,TRBV29-1,TRBD1,CSVAGGPYNEQFF,TGCAGCGTTGCAGGGGGTCCCTACAATGAGCAGTTCTTC
.,TRBJ2-2,TRBV10-3,.,CAISESNPGANTGELFF,TGTGCCATCAGTGAGTCGAATCCGGGAGCGAACACCGGGGAGCTGTTTTTT
few,TRBJ2-7,TRBV20-1,.,CSASSPTGSYEQYF,TGCAGTGCTAGTAGTCCTACGGGATCCTACGAGCAGTACTTC
.,TRBJ2-7,TRBV11-3,.,CASSAGLTGIYEQYF,TGTGCCAGCAGCGCAGGACTCACAGGAATTTACGAGCAGTACTTC
once,TRBJ1-5,TRBV6-2/TRBV6-3,TRBD1,CASRSTGAAQPQHF,TGTGCCAGCAGATCAACAGGGGCCGCTCAGCCCCAGCATTTT
.,TRBJ2-5,TRBV20-1,TRBD2,CSARDRGRVETQYF,TGCAGTGCTAGAGATCGCGGGAGGGTAGAGACCCAGTACTTC
.,TRBJ2-3,TRBV7-2,.,CASNVGYTDTQYF,TGTGCCAGTAACGTAGGATACACAGATACGCAGTATTTT
many,TRBJ2-1,TRBV9,TRBD2,CASSVAGTSSYNEQFF,TGTGCCAGCAGCGTAGCTGGGACTAGCTCCTACAATGAGCAGTTCTTC
few,TRBJ2-7,TRBV7-2,.,CASSLGGREDEQYF,TGTGCCAGCAGCTTAGGGGGCAGGGAGGACGAGCAGTACTTC
.,TRBJ2-3,TRBV28,TRBD2,CASSSRGGRVDTQYF,TGTGCCAGCAGTTCCCGGGGGGGCCGGGTAGATACGCAGTATTTT
.,TRBJ2-5,TRBV3-1,TRBD2,CASSQFSSGRRGETQYF,TGTGCCAGCAGCCAATTTTCTAGCGGGAGAAGAGGAGAGACCCAGTACTTC